The 11 T cell receptor beta chains in this list originate from one sample, sequenced in a study of cytomegalovirus exposure and HLA in healthy donors. The PCR was carried out with 60 Vbeta primers and 13 Jbeta primers. Some clones are missing from TCRdb's copy, which holds only in-frame ones; the method was immunoSEQ multiplex PCR. The data hold some 150,000 clones, with 70% to 80% observed a single time. Input material: PBMCs. These receptors were obtained from a woman aged 55-69 years in good health and CMV-seropositive.

The chain employs TRBV30 and TRBJ1-2, with TRBD1 matching over 8 bases. Per germline, CDR1 GTSNPN and CDR2 SVGIG (reference sequence). Trimming cost V 8 bases and J 0 bases; bases outside gene matches: 14. The CDR3 length is 16 residues. CDR3: CAQNRDRSLANYGYTF. CDR3 sequence (DNA): TGTGCCCAGAACCGGGACAGGTCCCTAGCTAACTATGGCTACACCTTC.

V usage is TRBV29-1 and J usage is TRBJ2-5; the D gene is possibly TRBD2 (5 bases). The germline V gene has CDR1 SQVTM and CDR2 ANQGSEA. This CDR3 has 15 amino acids. Trimming stripped 4 bases from V and 1 base from J, with 16 bases between. CDR3 DNA: TGCAGCGTTGTGCTAGCTGCTACGATCCAAGAGACCCAGTACTTC. Translated, it gives CSVVLAATIQETQYF.

In this sample, this clone turned up once. This chain uses TRBV7-3 with TRBJ2-1, with 8 bases that match TRBD1. The CDR3 covers 15 residues. With V trimmed by 3 bases and J by 5 bases, 6 bases remained unmatched. From germline, CDR1 is SGHTA and CDR2 FQGTGA. The CDR3 nucleotides read TGTGCCAGCAGCTTCGACAGGGGATCCCACAATGAGCAGTTCTTC. It specifies CASSFDRGSHNEQFF.

DNA for the CDR3: TGCGCCAGCAGCCAAGATGTTACTAGCGGGAGGGAGGAGCAGTTCTTC. Its translation: CASSQDVTSGREEQFF. V usage is TRBV4-1 and J usage is TRBJ2-1; TRBD2 matches 13 bases. Trimming removed 0 bases from V and 10 bases from J; junction bases left unmatched: 6. This CDR3 has 16 amino acids. Germline loops: CDR1 MGHRA, CDR2 YSYEKL.

This clone was detected only a few times. V and J are TRBV7-2 and TRBJ2-5, with D uncertain. The V end lost 5 bases, the J end lost 11 bases, and 18 bases lay between the germline ends. Germline V CDR1 and CDR2: SGHTA, FQGNSA. This CDR3 is built from 13 residues. The CDR3: CASSHSFSRSQYF. For the CDR3, the DNA is TGTGCCAGCAGCCACAGTTTTTCTCGGTCTCAGTACTTC.

For the CDR3, the DNA is TGTGCCAGCAGTTACTCGGGACAGACTTACAATGAGCAGTTCTTC. This sequence encodes CASSYSGQTYNEQFF. This rearrangement joins TRBV6-5 to TRBJ2-1; 7 bases are shared with TRBD1. After removal of 0 bases from V and 4 bases from J, the junction contained 3 bases not matched to a gene. The germline CDR1 and CDR2 sequences are MNHEY and SVGAGI. This CDR3 is 15 amino acids long.

J is TRBJ1-1 and V is TRBV7-2, with D unresolved. This CDR3 has 15 amino acids. The germline V gene encodes CDR1 SGHTA and CDR2 FQGNSA. V gave up 0 bases and J gave up 2 bases, with 10 bases separating them. CDR3 DNA sequence: TGTGCCAGCAGCTTAGCGCCAACAGTAAACACTGAAGCTTTCTTT. It encodes CASSLAPTVNTEAFF.

This clone was picked up a small number of times. The CDR3 region has the DNA TGTGCCAGCCAGGGCCCAACATTTGGGACCCAGTACTTC. Translation gives CASQGPTFGTQYF. The chain has TRBV6-1 and TRBJ2-5, with TRBD1 as a possible D gene (5 bases). CDR1 MNHNS and CDR2 SASEGT come from the germline V gene. V shed 8 bases and J shed 7 bases, with 17 bases lying between them. This CDR3 is built from 13 residues.

The chain combines TRBV28 with TRBJ2-2; tentative D call: TRBD1 (6 bases). Trimming removed 7 bases from V and 6 bases from J, with 15 bases in between. CDR1 is MDHEN, CDR2 SYDVKM, per germline. The CDR3 has 14 residues. CDR3 in DNA: TGTGCCAGCAACCAGGGGCAGCGCGCCGGGGAGCTGTTTTTT. This sequence encodes CASNQGQRAGELFF.

The chain employs TRBV4-1 and TRBJ1-3; D gene ambiguous. CDR1 and CDR2 from the germline V gene are MGHRA and YSYEKL. Trimming pared 4 bases from V and 0 bases from J, leaving 28 bases between. CDR3 length equals 21 residues. The CDR3 bases are TGCGCCAGCAGCCGAGACCCGGGAAGAACGGTAAACCACTACTCTGGAAACACCATATATTTT. This translates into CASSRDPGRTVNHYSGNTIYF.

The gene calls are TRBV28 and TRBJ2-7, with 8 bases identical to TRBD1. The V gene end was trimmed by 9 bases and the J gene end by 5 bases; junction bases not matched to a gene: 12. Germline V lookup: CDR1 MDHEN, CDR2 SYDVKM. This CDR3 comprises 14 residues. The CDR3 loop reads CASISRQGYHEQYF. The DNA for the CDR3 is TGTGCCAGTATCTCCCGACAGGGGTATCACGAGCAGTACTTC.